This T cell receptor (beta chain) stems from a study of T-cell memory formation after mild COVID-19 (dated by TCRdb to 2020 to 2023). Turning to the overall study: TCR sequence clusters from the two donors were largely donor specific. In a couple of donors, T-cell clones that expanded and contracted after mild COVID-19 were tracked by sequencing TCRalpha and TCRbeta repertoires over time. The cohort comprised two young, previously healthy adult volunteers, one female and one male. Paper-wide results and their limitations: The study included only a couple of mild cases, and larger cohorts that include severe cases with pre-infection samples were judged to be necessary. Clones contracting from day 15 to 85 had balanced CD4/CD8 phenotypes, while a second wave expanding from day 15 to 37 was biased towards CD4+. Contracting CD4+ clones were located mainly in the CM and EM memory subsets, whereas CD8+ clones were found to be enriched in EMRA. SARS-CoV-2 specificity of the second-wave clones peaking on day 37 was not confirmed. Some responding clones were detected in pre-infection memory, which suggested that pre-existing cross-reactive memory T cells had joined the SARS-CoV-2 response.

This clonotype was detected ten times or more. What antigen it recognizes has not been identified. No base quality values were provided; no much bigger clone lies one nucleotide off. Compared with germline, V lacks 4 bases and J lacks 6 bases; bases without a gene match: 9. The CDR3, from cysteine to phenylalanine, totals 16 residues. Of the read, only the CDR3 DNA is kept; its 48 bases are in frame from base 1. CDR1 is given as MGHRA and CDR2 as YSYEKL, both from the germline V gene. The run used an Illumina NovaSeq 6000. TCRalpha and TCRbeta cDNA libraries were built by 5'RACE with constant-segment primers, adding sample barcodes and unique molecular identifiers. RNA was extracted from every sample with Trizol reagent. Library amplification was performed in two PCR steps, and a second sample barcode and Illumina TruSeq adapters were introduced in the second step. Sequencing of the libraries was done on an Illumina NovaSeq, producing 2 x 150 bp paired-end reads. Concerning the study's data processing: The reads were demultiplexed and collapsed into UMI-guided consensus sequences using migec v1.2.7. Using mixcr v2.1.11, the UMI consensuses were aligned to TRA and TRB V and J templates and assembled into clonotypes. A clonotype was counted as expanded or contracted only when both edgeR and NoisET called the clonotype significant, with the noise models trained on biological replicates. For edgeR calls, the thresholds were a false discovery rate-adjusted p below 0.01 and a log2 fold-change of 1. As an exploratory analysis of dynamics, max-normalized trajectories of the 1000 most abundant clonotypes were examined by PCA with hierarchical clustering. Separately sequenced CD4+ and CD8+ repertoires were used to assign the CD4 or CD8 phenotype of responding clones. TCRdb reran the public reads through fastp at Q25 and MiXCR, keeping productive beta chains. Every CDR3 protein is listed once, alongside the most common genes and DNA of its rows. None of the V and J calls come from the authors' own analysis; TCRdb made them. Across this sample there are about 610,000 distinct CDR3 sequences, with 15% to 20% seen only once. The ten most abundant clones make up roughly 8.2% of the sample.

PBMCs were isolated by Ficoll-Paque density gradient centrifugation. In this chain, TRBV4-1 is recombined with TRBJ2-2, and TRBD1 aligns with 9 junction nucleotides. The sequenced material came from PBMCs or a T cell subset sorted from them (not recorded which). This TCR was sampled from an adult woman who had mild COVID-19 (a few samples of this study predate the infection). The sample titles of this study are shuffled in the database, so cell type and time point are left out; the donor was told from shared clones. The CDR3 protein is CASSRKGQGLPGELFF. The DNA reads TGCGCCAGCAGCCGGAAGGGACAGGGTCTGCCCGGGGAGCTGTTTTTT.